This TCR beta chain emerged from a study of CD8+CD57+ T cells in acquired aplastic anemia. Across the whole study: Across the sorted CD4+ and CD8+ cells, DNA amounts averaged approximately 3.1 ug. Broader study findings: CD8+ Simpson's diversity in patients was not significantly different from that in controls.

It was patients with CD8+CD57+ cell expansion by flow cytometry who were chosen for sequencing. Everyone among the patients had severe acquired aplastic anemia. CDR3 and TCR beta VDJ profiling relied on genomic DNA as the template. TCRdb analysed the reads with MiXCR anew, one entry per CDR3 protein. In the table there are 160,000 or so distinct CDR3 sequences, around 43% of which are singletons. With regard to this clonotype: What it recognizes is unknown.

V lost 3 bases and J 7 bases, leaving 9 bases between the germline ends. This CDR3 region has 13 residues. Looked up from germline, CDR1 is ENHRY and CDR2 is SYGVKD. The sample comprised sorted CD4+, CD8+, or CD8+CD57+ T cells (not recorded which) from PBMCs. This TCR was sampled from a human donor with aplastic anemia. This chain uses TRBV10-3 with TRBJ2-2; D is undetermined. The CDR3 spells CAISDPTFGELFF. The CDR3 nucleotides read TGTGCCATCAGTGATCCTACCTTCGGGGAGCTGTTTTTT.